This T cell receptor beta chain was captured in a study of CD8+ T cells in alopecia areata. Sequencing templates came from extracted RNA that was reverse transcribed into cDNA. Assay: immunoSEQ multiplex PCR; the TCRdb copy retains only in-frame clones and omits some. The repertoire holds roughly 65,000 clones, with 45% to 50% as singletons. In germline, CDR1 is SQVTM, CDR2 ANQGSEA. This CDR3 has 15 amino acids. V dropped 2 bases and J dropped 4 bases, with 17 bases sitting between them. The sample in question was CD8+ T cells sorted from blood, obtained at week 0. The source is a human donor with alopecia areata. This chain joins TRBV29-1 and TRBJ1-2; the D gene is possibly TRBD1 (5 bases). CDR3 nucleotide sequence: TGCAGCGTTGAAAGTCGCGACCTCGGGGGCTATGGCTACACCTTC. Amino acid sequence: CSVESRDLGGYGYTF.